The sequence of this TCR beta chain was determined in a study of shared clonotypes between healthy human individuals. Overall study context: Three plates were used per donor for CD4 naive, three for CD4 memory, two for CD8 naive and one for CD8 memory.

Findings and caveats of the study: Limited genetic and exposure-history diversity came from having few donors.

The V end lost 6 bases, the J end lost 3 bases, and 9 bases lay between the germline ends. The CDR3 extends over 12 amino acids. Germline V gene sequence: CDR1 MNHNY, CDR2 SVGAGI (reference sequence). On this clone itself: What it binds is not known. The same CDR3 can be traced to other DNA sequences in this sample.

As handled by the study authors: ImmunoSEQ output lacked quality scores and full-length reads, limiting matched filtering. Only in-frame clones appear in the TCRdb table, and some are missing; sequencing was by immunoSEQ multiplex PCR. D and trimming come from the DNA, and the V and J calls and clone size come from that table. This sample carries some 2.1 million clones, roughly 94% of them seen once, and the ten largest clones take 0.13%. The clonotype originates from a young man in good health. Sequences were obtained from naive CD4+ T cells sorted from blood. Subset given: CD45RA+ positively selected. The chain couples TRBV6-6 to TRBJ2-7; a weak D match, TRBD1 (6 bases). The CDR3: CASSLQGYEQYF. CDR3 coding DNA: TGTGCCAGCAGCCTACAGGGCTACGAGCAGTACTTC.